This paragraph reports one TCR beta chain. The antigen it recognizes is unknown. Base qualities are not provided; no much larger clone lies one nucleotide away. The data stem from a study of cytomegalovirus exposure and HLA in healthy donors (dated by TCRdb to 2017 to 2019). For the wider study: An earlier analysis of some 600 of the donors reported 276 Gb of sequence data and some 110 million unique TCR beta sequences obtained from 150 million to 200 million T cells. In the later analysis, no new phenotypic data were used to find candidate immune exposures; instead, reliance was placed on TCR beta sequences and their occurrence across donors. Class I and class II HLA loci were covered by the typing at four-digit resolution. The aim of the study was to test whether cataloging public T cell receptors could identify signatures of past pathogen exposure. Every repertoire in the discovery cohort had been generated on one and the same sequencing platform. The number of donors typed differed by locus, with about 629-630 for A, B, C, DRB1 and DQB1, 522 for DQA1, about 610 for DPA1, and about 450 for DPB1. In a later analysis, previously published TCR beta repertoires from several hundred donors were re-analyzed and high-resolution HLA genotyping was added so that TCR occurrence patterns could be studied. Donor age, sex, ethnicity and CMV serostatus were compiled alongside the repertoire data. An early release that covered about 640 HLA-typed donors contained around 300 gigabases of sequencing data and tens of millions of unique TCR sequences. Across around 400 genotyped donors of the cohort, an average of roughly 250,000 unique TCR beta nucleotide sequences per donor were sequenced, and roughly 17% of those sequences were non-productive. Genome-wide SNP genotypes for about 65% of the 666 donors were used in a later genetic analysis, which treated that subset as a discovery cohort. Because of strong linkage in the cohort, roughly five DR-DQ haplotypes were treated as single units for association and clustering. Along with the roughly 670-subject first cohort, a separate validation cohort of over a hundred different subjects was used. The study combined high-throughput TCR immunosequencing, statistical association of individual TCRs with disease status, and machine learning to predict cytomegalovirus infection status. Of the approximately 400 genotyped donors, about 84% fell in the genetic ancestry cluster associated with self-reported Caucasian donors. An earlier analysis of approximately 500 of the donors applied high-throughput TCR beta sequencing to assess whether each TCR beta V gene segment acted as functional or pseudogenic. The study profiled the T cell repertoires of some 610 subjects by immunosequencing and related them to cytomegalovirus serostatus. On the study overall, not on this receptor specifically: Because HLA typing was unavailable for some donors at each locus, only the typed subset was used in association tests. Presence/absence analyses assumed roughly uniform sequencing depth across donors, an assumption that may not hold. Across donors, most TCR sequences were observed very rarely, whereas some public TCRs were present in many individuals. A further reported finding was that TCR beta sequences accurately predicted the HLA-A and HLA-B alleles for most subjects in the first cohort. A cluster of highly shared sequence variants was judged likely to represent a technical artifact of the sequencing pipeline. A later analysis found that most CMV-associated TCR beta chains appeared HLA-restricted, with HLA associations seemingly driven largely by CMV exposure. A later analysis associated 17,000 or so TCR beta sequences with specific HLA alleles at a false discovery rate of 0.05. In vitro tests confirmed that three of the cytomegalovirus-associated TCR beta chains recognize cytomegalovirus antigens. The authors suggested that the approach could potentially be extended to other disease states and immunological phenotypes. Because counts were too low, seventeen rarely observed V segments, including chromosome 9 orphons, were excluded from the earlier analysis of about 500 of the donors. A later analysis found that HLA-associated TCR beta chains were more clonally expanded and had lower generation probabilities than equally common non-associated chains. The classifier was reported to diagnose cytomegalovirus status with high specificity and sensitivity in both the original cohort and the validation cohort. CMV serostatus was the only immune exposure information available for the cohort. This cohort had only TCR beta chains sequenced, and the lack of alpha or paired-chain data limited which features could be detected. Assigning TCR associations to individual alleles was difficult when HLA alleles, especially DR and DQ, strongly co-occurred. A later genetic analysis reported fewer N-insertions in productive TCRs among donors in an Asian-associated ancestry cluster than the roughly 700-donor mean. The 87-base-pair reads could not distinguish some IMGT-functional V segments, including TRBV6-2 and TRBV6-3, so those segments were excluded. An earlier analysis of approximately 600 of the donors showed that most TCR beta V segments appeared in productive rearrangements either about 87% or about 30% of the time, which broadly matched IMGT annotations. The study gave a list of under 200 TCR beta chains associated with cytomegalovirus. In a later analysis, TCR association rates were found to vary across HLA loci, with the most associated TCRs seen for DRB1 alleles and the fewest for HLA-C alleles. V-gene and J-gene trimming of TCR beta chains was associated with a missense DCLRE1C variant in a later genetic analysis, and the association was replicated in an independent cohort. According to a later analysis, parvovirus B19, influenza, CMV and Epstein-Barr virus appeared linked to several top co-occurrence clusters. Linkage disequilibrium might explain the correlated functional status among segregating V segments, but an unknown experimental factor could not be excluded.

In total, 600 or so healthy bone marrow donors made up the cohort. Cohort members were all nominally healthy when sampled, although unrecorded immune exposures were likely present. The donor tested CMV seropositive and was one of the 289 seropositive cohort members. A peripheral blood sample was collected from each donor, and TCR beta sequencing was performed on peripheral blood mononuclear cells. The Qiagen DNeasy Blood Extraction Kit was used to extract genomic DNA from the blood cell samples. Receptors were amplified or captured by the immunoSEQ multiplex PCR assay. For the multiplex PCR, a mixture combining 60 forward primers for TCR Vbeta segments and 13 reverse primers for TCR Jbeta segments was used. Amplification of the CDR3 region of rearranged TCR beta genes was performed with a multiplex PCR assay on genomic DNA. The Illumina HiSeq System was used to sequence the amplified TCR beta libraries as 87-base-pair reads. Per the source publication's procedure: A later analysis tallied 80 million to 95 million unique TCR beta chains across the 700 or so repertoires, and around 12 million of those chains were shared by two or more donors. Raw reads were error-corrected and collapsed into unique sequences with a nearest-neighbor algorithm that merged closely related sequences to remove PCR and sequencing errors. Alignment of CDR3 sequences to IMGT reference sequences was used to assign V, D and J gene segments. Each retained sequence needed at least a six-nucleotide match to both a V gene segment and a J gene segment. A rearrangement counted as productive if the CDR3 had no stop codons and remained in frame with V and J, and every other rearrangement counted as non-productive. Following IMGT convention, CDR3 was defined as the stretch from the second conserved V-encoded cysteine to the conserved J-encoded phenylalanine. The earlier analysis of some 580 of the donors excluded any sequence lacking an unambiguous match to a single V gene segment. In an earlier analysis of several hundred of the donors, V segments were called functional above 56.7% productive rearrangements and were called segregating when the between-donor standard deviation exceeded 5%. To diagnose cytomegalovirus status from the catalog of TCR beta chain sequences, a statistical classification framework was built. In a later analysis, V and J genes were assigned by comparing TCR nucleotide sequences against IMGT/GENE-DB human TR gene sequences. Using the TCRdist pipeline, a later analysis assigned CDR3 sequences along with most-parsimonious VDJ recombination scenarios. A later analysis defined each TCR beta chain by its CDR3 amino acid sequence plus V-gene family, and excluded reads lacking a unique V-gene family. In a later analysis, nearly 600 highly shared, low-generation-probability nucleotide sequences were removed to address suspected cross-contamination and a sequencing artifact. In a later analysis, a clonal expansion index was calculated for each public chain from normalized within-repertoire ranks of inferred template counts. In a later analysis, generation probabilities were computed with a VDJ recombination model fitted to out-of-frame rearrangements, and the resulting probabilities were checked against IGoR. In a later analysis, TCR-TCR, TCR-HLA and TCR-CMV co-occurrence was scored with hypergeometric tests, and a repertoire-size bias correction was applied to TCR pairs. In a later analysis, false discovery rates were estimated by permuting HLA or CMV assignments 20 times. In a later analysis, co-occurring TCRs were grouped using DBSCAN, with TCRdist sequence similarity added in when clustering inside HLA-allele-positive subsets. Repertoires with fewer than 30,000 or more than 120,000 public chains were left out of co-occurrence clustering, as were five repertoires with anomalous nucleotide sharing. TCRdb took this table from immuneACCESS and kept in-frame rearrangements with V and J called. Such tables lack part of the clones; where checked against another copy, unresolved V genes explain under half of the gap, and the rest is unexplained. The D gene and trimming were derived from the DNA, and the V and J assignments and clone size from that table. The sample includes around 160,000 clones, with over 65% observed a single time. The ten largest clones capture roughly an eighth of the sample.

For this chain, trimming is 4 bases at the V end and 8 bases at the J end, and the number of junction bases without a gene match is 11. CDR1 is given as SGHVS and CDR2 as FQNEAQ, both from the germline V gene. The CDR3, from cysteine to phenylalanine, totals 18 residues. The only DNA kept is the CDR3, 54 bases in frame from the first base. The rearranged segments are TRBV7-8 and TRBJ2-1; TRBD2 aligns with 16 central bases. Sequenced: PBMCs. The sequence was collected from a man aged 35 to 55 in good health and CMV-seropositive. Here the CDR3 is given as CASSSGLAGGLPVYEQFF. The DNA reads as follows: TGTGCCAGCAGCTCGGGACTAGCGGGAGGGCTTCCGGTCTATGAGCAGTTCTTC.